The 10 T cell receptor beta chains reported below all come from one sample, sequenced in a study of T cell changes during pregnancy in multiple sclerosis. Some clones are missing from TCRdb's copy, which holds only in-frame ones; the method was immunoSEQ multiplex PCR. The table shows approximately 40,000 clones, with 96% occurring only once. The sequencing used peripheral blood, collected in the second trimester of pregnancy. These receptors all stem from a female donor with multiple sclerosis, enrolled in a pregnancy study.

The chain employs TRBV7-2 and TRBJ2-5; 7 bases line up with TRBD1. Germline V gives CDR1 SGHTA, CDR2 FQGNSA. CDR3 length: 15 amino acids. V was clipped by 5 bases and J by 5 bases; unmatched bases: 11. CDR3 region: CASSLLDRSGETQYF. CDR3 DNA sequence: TGTGCCAGCAGCCTATTGGACAGGTCCGGGGAGACCCAGTACTTC.

The gene calls are TRBV6-5 and TRBJ1-2; 7 bases are shared with TRBD1. CDR1 and CDR2 (germline): MNHEY, SVGAGI. This CDR3 region has 14 residues. V lost 6 bases and J lost 2; bases outside the gene matches: 6. The CDR3 nucleotides are TGTGCCAGCAGGGCGACAGGGCAAAACTATGGCTACACCTTC. Protein sequence: CASRATGQNYGYTF.

The chain is built from TRBV15 and TRBJ2-1, with TRBD1 matching 7 bases. The CDR3 consists of 14 residues. The J segment lost 5 bases and the V segment lost 0 bases, leaving 1 base of the junction unmatched. The V gene's germline CDR1 is LNHNV and CDR2 YYDKDF (reference sequence). CDR3 amino acids: CATSRDQGDNEQFF. In DNA, the CDR3 is TGTGCCACCAGCAGAGATCAGGGGGACAATGAGCAGTTCTTC.

This chain joins TRBV7-6 and TRBJ1-1; no clear D. This CDR3 is built from 12 residues. CDR1 and CDR2 from the germline V gene are SGHVS and FNYEAQ. Trimming left V 5 bases short and J 4 bases short, with 8 bases between. The CDR3 loop reads CASSLVSTEAFF. CDR3 coding DNA: TGTGCCAGCAGCCTCGTCAGCACTGAAGCTTTCTTT.

The chain recombines TRBV19 with TRBJ1-5, with D unclear. This CDR3 is 18 amino acids long. Trimming removed 4 bases from V and 3 bases from J, with 22 bases in between. Germline assignment: CDR1 LNHDA and CDR2 SQIVND (reference sequence). This chain's CDR3 is CASSRGVVSGRHNQPQHF. The CDR3 bases are TGTGCCAGTAGTAGGGGAGTTGTTTCAGGTCGACACAATCAGCCCCAGCATTTT.

The chain employs TRBV5-1 and TRBJ1-2; 7 nucleotides agree with TRBD1. The CDR3 is made up of 16 amino acids. V was pared by 0 bases and J by 0 bases, with 5 bases of the junction left unmatched. Germline CDR1 and CDR2: SGHRS and YFSETQ. This CDR3 is CASSLEGTVTNYGYTF. The CDR3 region has the DNA TGCGCCAGCAGCTTGGAGGGGACAGTCACTAACTATGGCTACACCTTC.

The chain employs TRBV7-6 and TRBJ2-7, with a possible D match to TRBD2 (6 bases). V lost 1 base and J lost 3, with 13 bases in between. Per germline, CDR1 SGHVS and CDR2 FNYEAQ. The CDR3 has 15 residues. CDR3 sequence: CASSLEAGRNYEQYF. The CDR3 nucleotides are TGTGCCAGCAGCTTAGAGGCGGGGAGGAACTACGAGCAGTACTTC.

The rearrangement links TRBV19 to TRBJ2-6, with D perhaps TRBD2 (6 bases). Germline lookup yields CDR1 LNHDA and CDR2 SQIVND (reference sequence). The CDR3 covers 16 residues. Trimming shortened V by 5 bases and J by 4 bases, and 15 bases separated the two germline ends. The CDR3 loop reads CASSVVRAGGANVLTF. The CDR3 DNA reads as TGTGCCAGTAGTGTAGTGCGGGCGGGAGGGGCCAACGTCCTGACTTTC. Full variable domain (rest looked up from reference TRBV19 and TRBJ2-6): DGGITQSPKYLFRKEGQNVTLSCEQNLNHDAMYWYRQDPGQGLRLIYYSQIVNDFQKGDIAEGYSVSREKKESFPLTVTSAQKNPTAFYLCASSVVRAGGANVLTFGAGSRLTVL.

V is TRBV5-1 and J is TRBJ1-1, with 8 positions matching TRBD1. Germline CDR1 and CDR2: SGHRS and YFSETQ. Trimming cost V 3 bases and J 4 bases; bases outside gene matches: 8. The CDR3 sequence is 15 residues long. CDR3 amino acids: CASSSGTGDSTEAFF. The CDR3 nucleotides are TGCGCCAGCAGCTCCGGGACAGGCGATAGCACTGAAGCTTTCTTT.

The chain recombines TRBV5-1 with TRBJ2-7; the D is unclear. Trimming took off 4 bases at V and 5 bases at J, with 19 bases between the two ends. Germline CDR1 reads SGHRS; CDR2 reads YFSETQ. The CDR3 contains 15 residues. The CDR3 reads CASSLGGKALNEQYF. CDR3 bases: TGCGCCAGCAGCCTAGGTGGTAAGGCTTTGAACGAGCAGTACTTC.